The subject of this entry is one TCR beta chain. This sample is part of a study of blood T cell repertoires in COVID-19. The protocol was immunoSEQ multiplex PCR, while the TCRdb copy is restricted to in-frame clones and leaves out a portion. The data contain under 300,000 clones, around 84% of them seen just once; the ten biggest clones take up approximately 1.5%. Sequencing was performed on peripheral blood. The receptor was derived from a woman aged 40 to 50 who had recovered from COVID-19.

The CDR3 coding sequence is TGCAGCGTGAGGCCCTGGACAGATTCGAGAGAAGCCCAGTACTTC. Translation gives CSVRPWTDSREAQYF. The genes are TRBV29-1 and TRBJ2-5; TRBD1 is a possible D gene (6 bases). The CDR3 runs to 15 residues. Deletions cut 6 bases from V and 9 bases from J, with 26 bases between. Germline-derived CDR1 and CDR2 are SQVTM and ANQGSEA.